The rows below give T cell receptor beta chains drawn from one sample of a study of CD8+CD57+ T cells in acquired aplastic anemia. TCRdb recomputed calls from the reads with MiXCR, one row per CDR3 protein. The sample records around 250,000 distinct CDR3 sequences, around 60% being singletons. The sequenced sample was sorted CD4+, CD8+, or CD8+CD57+ T cells (not recorded which) from PBMCs. These receptors originate from a human donor with severe aplastic anemia or a healthy control (not recorded which). Each CDR3 is given with its conserved first and last residue. D genes are given only for firm matches. Some rows mark clone size as missing; the rest say once, few, many or name a class of expanded clone.

J | size | D | V | DNA | CDR3
TRBJ1-4 | NA | NA | TRBV10-3 | TGTGCCATCAGTGAGACAGATGAAAAACTGTTTTTT | CAISETDEKLFF
TRBJ2-3 | NA | NA | TRBV19 | TGTGCCAGTAGCGGAAACGCGGATACGCAGTATTTT | CASSGNADTQYF
TRBJ2-3 | NA | NA | TRBV7-3 | TGTGCCAGCTCAACAACAGCCCAGGGTCGGGATACGCAGTATTTT | CASSTTAQGRDTQYF
TRBJ1-1 | few | NA | TRBV6-2/TRBV6-3 | TGTGCCAGCAGACGCCCCGGAAGTGAAGCTTTCTTT | CASRRPGSEAFF
TRBJ1-6 | NA | TRBD1 | TRBV19 | TGTGCCAGTAGTATGGAGCAAGGGGGCCTCGTTTGGTCACCCCTCCACTTT | CASSMEQGGLVWSPLHF
TRBJ1-2 | NA | NA | TRBV2 | TGTGCCAGCAGTGAAATTAGGTCCAGGTTGCCTACTAACTATAGCTACACCTTC | CASSEIRSRLPTNYSYTF
TRBJ2-7 | NA | TRBD2 | TRBV5-1 | TGCGCCAGCACCCTTGGGGCGGGAGGCTCCTACGAGCAGTACTTC | CASTLGAGGSYEQYF
TRBJ2-7 | NA | NA | TRBV2 | TGTGCCAGCAAAACGTCGGGGACCTACGAGCAGTACTTC | CASKTSGTYEQYF
TRBJ2-7 | NA | TRBD1 | TRBV9 | TGTGCCAGCAGCGCCACAGGGGGCGCGGGGTCCGAGCAGTACTTC | CASSATGGAGSEQYF
TRBJ2-5 | NA | TRBD2 | TRBV6-2/TRBV6-3 | TGTGCCAGCAGTTACCGCGCGGGGGACCAAGAGACCCAGTACTTC | CASSYRAGDQETQYF
TRBJ2-7 | many | TRBD2 | TRBV7-2 | TGTGCCAGCAGCTCAGCGGGGGGGTACGAGCAGTACTTC | CASSSAGGYEQYF
TRBJ1-2 | NA | NA | TRBV5-1 | TGCGCCAGCAGCTTGGATGGCCTGGGAGAGACCTATGGCTACACCTTC | CASSLDGLGETYGYTF
TRBJ1-1 | many | NA | TRBV6-1 | TGTGCCAGCAGTGAAAAGGGGAACACTGAAGCTTTCTTT | CASSEKGNTEAFF
TRBJ1-4 | NA | NA | TRBV20-1 | TGCAGTGCTAGCATTGCAACTAATGAAAAACTGTTTTTT | CSASIATNEKLFF
TRBJ1-3 | many | NA | TRBV11-2 | TGTGCCAGCACCCCCCTAAGGGCAGAGGCTGTAAACACCATATATTTT | CASTPLRAEAVNTIYF
TRBJ2-2 | many | TRBD2 | TRBV12-3/TRBV12-4 | TGTGCCAGCAGCCGCAAAGCGGGGGCGAACACCGGGGAGCTGTTTTTT | CASSRKAGANTGELFF